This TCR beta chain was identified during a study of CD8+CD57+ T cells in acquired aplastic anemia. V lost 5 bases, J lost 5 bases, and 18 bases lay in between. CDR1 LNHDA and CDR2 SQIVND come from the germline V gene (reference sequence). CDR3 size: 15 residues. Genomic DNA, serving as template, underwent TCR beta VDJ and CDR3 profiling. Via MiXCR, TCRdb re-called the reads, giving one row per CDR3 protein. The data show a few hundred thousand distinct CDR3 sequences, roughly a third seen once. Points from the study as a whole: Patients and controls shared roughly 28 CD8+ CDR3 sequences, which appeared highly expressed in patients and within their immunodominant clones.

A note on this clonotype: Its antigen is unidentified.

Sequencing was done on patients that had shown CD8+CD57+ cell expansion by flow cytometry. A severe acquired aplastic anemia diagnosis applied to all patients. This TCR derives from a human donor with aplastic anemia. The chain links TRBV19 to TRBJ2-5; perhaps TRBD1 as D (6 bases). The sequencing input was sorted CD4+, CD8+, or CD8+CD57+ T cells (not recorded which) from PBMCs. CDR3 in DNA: TGTGCCAGTAGTTACACCCAGGGGATCTTGGAGACCCAGTACTTC. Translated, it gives CASSYTQGILETQYF.